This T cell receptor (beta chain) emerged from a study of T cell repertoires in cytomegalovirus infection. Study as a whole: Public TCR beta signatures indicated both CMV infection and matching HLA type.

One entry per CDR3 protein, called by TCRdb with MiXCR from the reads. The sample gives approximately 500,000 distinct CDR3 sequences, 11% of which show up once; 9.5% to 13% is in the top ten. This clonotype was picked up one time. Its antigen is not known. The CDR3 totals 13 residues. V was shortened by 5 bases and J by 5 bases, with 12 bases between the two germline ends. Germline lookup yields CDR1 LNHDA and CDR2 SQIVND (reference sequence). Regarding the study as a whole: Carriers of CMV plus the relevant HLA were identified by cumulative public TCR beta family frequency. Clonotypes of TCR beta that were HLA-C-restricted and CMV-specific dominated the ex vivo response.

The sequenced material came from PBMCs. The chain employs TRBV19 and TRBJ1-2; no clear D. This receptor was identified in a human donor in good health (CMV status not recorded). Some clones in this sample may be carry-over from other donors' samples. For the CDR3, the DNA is TGTGCCAGTAGTTCAACAGTTGCTTATGGCTACACCTTC. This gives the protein CASSSTVAYGYTF.